This T cell receptor beta chain was recovered during a study of blood T cell repertoires in COVID-19 (dated by TCRdb to 2018 to 2021). Study-level background: The collaborator samples originated in the United States, Italy and Spain and spanned the acute and convalescent phases of COVID-19. Where available, HLA class I and class II types were obtained from metadata supplied by the sample provider rather than from assay-based typing. The repertoires were released in a freely available public database intended as a resource for research on the immune response to SARS-CoV-2. Deeply sampled blood TCRbeta repertoires from subjects exposed to, actively infected with, or recovered from COVID-19 were included in the dataset. A de-identified subject ID, COVID-19 status, age in years and sex were almost always included in the sample metadata. The samples were drawn from the first 160 participants of the ongoing ImmuneRACE study and from some 1,300 subjects provided by 6 global collaborators. The prospective study material was composed of cDNA or gDNA derived from T cells, B-cell-depleted T cells, or PBMCs.

TCRbeta CDR3 regions were amplified from genomic DNA by means of the immunoSEQ Assay, a bias-controlled multiplex PCR. In the source study's methods: Nucleated cell counts per sample were estimated from amplification of reference gene primers within the assay. To quantify the absolute abundance of each unique TCRbeta CDR3 rearrangement, sequence reads were collapsed and filtered. For each sample, productive Simpson clonality was calculated as the square root of Simpson's diversity index over productive rearrangements. This is the immuneACCESS table as TCRdb keeps it, with only in-frame sequences that have V and J called. A part of the clones is gone; compared with another copy, unresolved V genes explain less than half, and the rest is unexplained. That table gives V, J and clone size, and the DNA gave D and trimming. In all, the sample holds about 76,000 clones, and around 88% of those were seen once. 15% to 20% of the sample lies in the top ten.

A word on this clone: The clone's antigen remains unknown. Per-base qualities were not stored, and no clone one base away is much larger.

Paper-wide results and their limitations: Clinical and demographic metadata were provided uncurated, with the amount varying by source and participant.

The collaborating institutions used their own protocols to collect whole blood in K2EDTA tubes. For TCRbeta analysis, collaborator samples were shipped as frozen whole blood, as isolated PBMCs, or as DNA extracted from either sample type. CDR1 and CDR2 are read off the germline V gene as SGHNT and YENEEA. After removal of 5 bases from V and 2 bases from J, the junction retains 5 bases not matched to a gene. Including cysteine and phenylalanine, the CDR3 has 14 amino acids. Of all the DNA, just the CDR3 is kept, 42 bases in frame from base 1. The sample comprised peripheral blood. The clonotype was recovered from a human donor in a cohort sampled during active COVID-19. The chain was built from TRBV11-3 and TRBJ2-5, and 7 junctional nucleotides match TRBD1. For the CDR3, the sequence is CASSLTGSQETQYF. The bases are TGTGCCAGCAGCCTGACAGGGAGTCAAGAGACCCAGTACTTC. Full variable domain (CDR3 extended with the reference TRBV11-3 and TRBJ2-5 proteins): EAGVVQSPRYKIIEKKQPVAFWCNPISGHNTLYWYLQNLGQGPELLIRYENEEAVDDSQLPKDRFSAERLKGVDSTLKIQPAELGDSAVYLCASSLTGSQETQYFGPGTRLLVL.